This is a list of T cell receptor beta chains from one sample in a study of glioma-infiltrating T cells after dendritic cell vaccination. This table comes from immunoSEQ multiplex PCR, and its TCRdb copy is limited to in-frame clones, with some not included. The sample has approximately 82,000 clones, about 90% seen once; the top ten hold more than 3%. The sample here was blood, taken before dendritic cell vaccination. The origin of the receptors is a human donor with glioblastoma. Each CDR3 is given with its conserved first and last residue. The D gene is left open where the match is weak. A clone size is listed for some rows: how often the clone was seen (once, few, many), or a class if it is expanded.

D gene | J gene | V gene | clone size | CDR3 DNA | CDR3 protein
. | TRBJ1-1 | TRBV18 | . | TGTGCCAGCTCCCGCCCCACAACTGAAGCTTTCTTT | CASSRPTTEAFF
TRBD1 | TRBJ2-7 | TRBV10-3 | . | TGTGCCATCAGTGAGTCGGGACAGGTCTACGAGCAGTACTTC | CAISESGQVYEQYF
TRBD1 | TRBJ1-2 | TRBV4-1 | . | TGCGCCAGCAGCCAACCCGGGACAGCTAGCACCTATGGCTACACCTTC | CASSQPGTASTYGYTF
. | TRBJ2-1 | TRBV30 | . | TGTGCCTGGAGTTTCATCGCGGTCTCCTACAATGAGCAGTTCTTC | CAWSFIAVSYNEQFF
. | TRBJ2-2 | TRBV5-6 | once | TGTGCCAGCAGCATCTACTATTCAGGGGCCATCGGGGAGCTGTTTTTT | CASSIYYSGAIGELFF
. | TRBJ2-5 | TRBV5-4 | . | TGTGCCAGCAGCTCGCTACTACAGGGTGGAGGAGAGACCCAGTACTTC | CASSSLLQGGGETQYF
. | TRBJ2-2 | TRBV11-3 | . | TGTGCCAGCAGCGCAGGGGACGCGAACACCGGGGAGCTGTTTTTT | CASSAGDANTGELFF
. | TRBJ1-3 | TRBV5-1 | . | TGCGCCAGCAGCTTGGCCCCAGGGGCCGTCTCTGGAAACACCATATATTTT | CASSLAPGAVSGNTIYF
. | TRBJ1-2 | TRBV19 | . | TGTGCCAGTAGTATAGGAGGAGGGGCGCTTGGCTACACCTTC | CASSIGGGALGYTF
TRBD2 | TRBJ2-5 | TRBV4-1 | . | TGCGCCAGCAGCCAAGACTGGACAGGGCTAGCGGGGGGACAAGAGACCCAGTACTTC | CASSQDWTGLAGGQETQYF
TRBD2 | TRBJ2-3 | TRBV11-3 | . | TGTGCCAGCAGCTTCGGGACTAGCCTCTCAGATACGCAGTATTTT | CASSFGTSLSDTQYF
TRBD1 | TRBJ2-6 | TRBV7-8 | . | TGTGCCAGCAGCTCCCGGGACAGGGGAGTAACTGGGGCCAACGTCCTGACTTTC | CASSSRDRGVTGANVLTF
. | TRBJ1-1 | TRBV5-1 | . | TGCGCCAGCAGCTTGGGGGGGGTCACTGAAGCTTTCTTT | CASSLGGVTEAFF
TRBD1 | TRBJ1-6 | TRBV5-4 | . | TGTGCCAGCAGCCTCGGACAGGCGGAACGTGTACCCCTCCACTTT | CASSLGQAERVPLHF
TRBD2 | TRBJ2-2 | TRBV19 | . | TGTGCCAGTAGTATTAAATCTCCTAGCGGGAGAACGAACACCGGGGAGCTGTTTTTT | CASSIKSPSGRTNTGELFF
TRBD1 | TRBJ2-7 | TRBV10-1 | . | TGCGCCAGCAGTGAACTACAGGGGGTTTTTACCTACGAGCAGTACTTC | CASSELQGVFTYEQYF
. | TRBJ2-1 | TRBV2 | few | TGTGCCAGCAGGAAGGGGGGGGTCTACGAGCAGTTCTTC | CASRKGGVYEQFF
. | TRBJ1-3 | TRBV27 | . | TGTGCCAGCATTATACAGGTCTCTGGAAACACCATATATTTT | CASIIQVSGNTIYF
. | TRBJ1-4 | TRBV30 | once | TGTGCCTGGAGTGGTGGGGGGATGAATGAAAAACTGTTTTTT | CAWSGGGMNEKLFF
. | TRBJ2-7 | TRBV2 | few | TGTGCCAGCAGCGCCGCGGTCAGCAAACACTACGAGCAGTACTTC | CASSAAVSKHYEQYF
TRBD1 | TRBJ1-1 | TRBV2 | . | TGTGCCAGCAAAAACCTGGACAGGGGGACCGCTGAAGCTTTCTTT | CASKNLDRGTAEAFF
TRBD1 | TRBJ1-2 | TRBV6-5 | . | TGTGCCAGCAGACGGACAGGGGGCGTTGGCTACACCTTC | CASRRTGGVGYTF
. | TRBJ1-1 | TRBV6-5 | . | TGTGCCAGCAGTTCCCCCCCGGGGGTAGGCACTGAAGCTTTCTTT | CASSSPPGVGTEAFF
. | TRBJ1-2 | TRBV5-1 | . | TGCGCCAGCAGCTTGGTCCAGGGCGCGCAAGGCTACACCTTC | CASSLVQGAQGYTF
. | TRBJ1-1 | TRBV29-1 | . | TGCAGCGTTTCTCGACAGAACACTGAAGCTTTCTTT | CSVSRQNTEAFF
TRBD1 | TRBJ1-2 | TRBV30 | . | TGTGCCTGCGGGACAGAGCTCTATGGCTACACCTTC | CACGTELYGYTF
. | TRBJ2-3 | TRBV9 | . | TGTGCCAGCAGCCGGGACTTACATACAATTACAGATACGCAGTATTTT | CASSRDLHTITDTQYF
. | TRBJ1-1 | TRBV6-4 | . | TGTGCCAGCAGTGAACAGGTCGGGACTGAAGCTTTCTTT | CASSEQVGTEAFF
. | TRBJ1-2 | TRBV5-1 | . | TGCGCCAGTTCCGAAAGTACGGGAGGGGTAAACTATGGCTACACCTTC | CASSESTGGVNYGYTF
. | TRBJ1-4 | TRBV7-2 | . | TGTGCCAGCAGCCAGCTAGGGGGGGCAACTAATGAAAAACTGTTTTTT | CASSQLGGATNEKLFF
TRBD2 | TRBJ2-7 | TRBV11-3 | . | TGTGCCAGCAGCTTTGGAACTAGCGGGAGACTGCAGTACTTC | CASSFGTSGRLQYF
. | TRBJ1-5 | TRBV18 | few | TGTGCCAGCTCACCAAGGAAGGAGAATCAGCCCCAGCATTTT | CASSPRKENQPQHF
TRBD1 | TRBJ2-3 | TRBV2 | . | TGTGCCAGCACCCCCCGGGAAGGGGGCTGGGATACGCAGTATTTT | CASTPREGGWDTQYF
TRBD2 | TRBJ2-7 | TRBV14 | . | TGTGCCAGCAGCCAAGCCCGACTAGCGGGAGAGCAGTACTTC | CASSQARLAGEQYF
. | TRBJ2-7 | TRBV5-4 | . | TGTGCCAGCAGCCCCCAGGCGTCCTACGAGCAGTACTTC | CASSPQASYEQYF
TRBD2 | TRBJ2-1 | TRBV6-1 | . | TGTGCCAGTCAGCGGGGGGGCCTCTTTGATGAGCAGTTCTTC | CASQRGGLFDEQFF
. | TRBJ1-6 | TRBV30 | once | TGTGCCTGGAGCGGGAAAAGCTCCTATAATTCCCCCCTCCACTTT | CAWSGKSSYNSPLHF
. | TRBJ1-2 | TRBV5-8 | once | TGTGCCAGCAGCTTGTGGCAGGGTTATGGCTACACCTTC | CASSLWQGYGYTF
. | TRBJ1-6 | TRBV30 | . | TGTGCCTGGAGTGTCGTCGTACGGGAATCACCCCTCCACTTT | CAWSVVVRESPLHF
TRBD2 | TRBJ2-7 | TRBV5-4 | . | TGTGCCAGCAGCCCCCATGGGGGAGGGCGGAGAAACGAGCAGTACTTC | CASSPHGGGRRNEQYF
TRBD1 | TRBJ1-2 | TRBV2 | . | TGTGCCAGCAGTCAAACTGGACAGGGGAACTATGGCTACACCTTC | CASSQTGQGNYGYTF
. | TRBJ1-2 | TRBV5-1 | . | TGCGCCAGCAGCTTGGGGGGCACCTATGGCTACACCTTC | CASSLGGTYGYTF
. | TRBJ2-5 | TRBV30 | . | TGTGCCTGGAGTCCCGGGGGGACCCAGTACTTC | CAWSPGGTQYF
TRBD1 | TRBJ2-7 | TRBV5-4 | . | TGTGCCAGCAGCCGCACACAGGGGAGCGACGAGCAGTACTTC | CASSRTQGSDEQYF
. | TRBJ1-1 | TRBV5-6 | . | TGTGCCAGCAGCTCGGGACTGTACACTGAAGCTTTCTTT | CASSSGLYTEAFF
. | TRBJ2-3 | TRBV6-1 | . | TGTGCCAGCAGTGAAAGGCGACAGGTCTACACAGATACGCAGTATTTT | CASSERRQVYTDTQYF
. | TRBJ1-6 | TRBV5-5 | . | TGTGCCAGCAGCTTGGATGTGGGGGGTCAGAATTCACCCCTCCACTTT | CASSLDVGGQNSPLHF
TRBD2 | TRBJ2-7 | TRBV5-6 | . | TGTGCCAGCAGCTGGGGACTAGCGGGAACCTACGAGCAGTACTTC | CASSWGLAGTYEQYF
TRBD1 | TRBJ2-1 | TRBV7-2 | once | TGTGCCAGCAGACGTCCGGGACAGGGGTTCTATGAGCAGTTCTTC | CASRRPGQGFYEQFF
TRBD2 | TRBJ2-5 | TRBV10-3 | . | TGTGCCATCTCCAGGACTAGGACCCAAGAGACCCAGTACTTC | CAISRTRTQETQYF
. | TRBJ2-7 | TRBV5-1 | . | TGCGCCAGCAGCTTGTCCTCGTCCTACGAGCAGTACTTC | CASSLSSSYEQYF
TRBD1 | TRBJ1-3 | TRBV5-1 | once | TGCGCCAGCAGCTTGGGGGCAACAGGGGGCTCTGGAAACACCATATATTTT | CASSLGATGGSGNTIYF
. | TRBJ2-6 | TRBV25-1 | . | TGTGCCAGCAGTGAATTGAGGGCTGGGGCCAACGTCCTGACTTTC | CASSELRAGANVLTF
. | TRBJ2-7 | TRBV7-9 | . | TGTGCCAGCAGCTATACTTCCTACGAGCAGTACTTC | CASSYTSYEQYF
TRBD2 | TRBJ2-3 | TRBV18 | . | TGTGCCAGCTCACCATCTAGCGGGGTCACAGATACGCAGTATTTT | CASSPSSGVTDTQYF